Following are 11 T cell receptor beta chains from one sample sequenced in a study of T cells after yellow fever vaccination (dated by TCRdb to between 2018 and 2021). Interpreted using the paper, the treatment or condition label stands for: live attenuated yellow fever vaccine strain. The protocol used for the library was 5' RACE. Sequencing took place on an Illumina NovaSeq 6000. Clones were called with MiXCR by TCRdb after fastp trimmed the public reads at Q25, and only in-frame beta chains were retained. Each record represents a unique CDR3 protein, reported with the most common genes and DNA among its rows. The sample yields 300,000 to 400,000 distinct CDR3 sequences; approximately 13% were counted once. The ten largest clonotypes hold 3.2% of the sample. The source was CD4+ T cells sorted from PBMCs, collected 15 days after the yellow fever booster vaccination. All receptors come from a man younger than 35 who received the YFV17D yellow fever vaccine.

This clonotype was seen more than once but under ten times. The chain is built from TRBV7-2 and TRBJ1-2; D not resolved. Germline V gene data show CDR1 as SGHTA and CDR2 as FQGNSA. Trimming stripped 5 bases from V and 6 bases from J, with 13 bases between. This CDR3 comprises 13 residues. CDR3 in amino acids: CASSTLHGDGYTF. In DNA, the CDR3 is TGTGCCAGCAGCACCCTTCACGGGGATGGCTACACCTTC.

The V gene is TRBV7-2, the J gene TRBJ2-5; D gene unclear. CDR1 SGHTA and CDR2 FQGNSA come from the germline V gene. The CDR3 has 15 amino acids. V lost 5 bases and J 5 bases, leaving 18 bases between the germline ends. CDR3 nucleotide sequence: TGTGCCAGCAGCGGCCGGCTCCGAGGCGAGGAGACCCAGTACTTC. Translation gives CASSGRLRGEETQYF.

This clonotype was detected many times. The chain links TRBV12-3 or TRBV12-4 to TRBJ1-2, with no clear D. The ends were cut back, 1 base at V and 4 bases at J, with 7 bases in the middle. CDR3 length: 13 amino acids. CDR3 loop: CASSLVEGYGYTF. In DNA, the CDR3 is TGTGCCAGCAGTTTAGTGGAAGGCTATGGCTACACCTTC.

For the CDR3, the DNA is TGCAGTGCTGGGGGACAGGGGGCGGGAGAGACCCAGTACTTC. This codes for CSAGGQGAGETQYF. The chain joins TRBV20-1 to TRBJ2-5; 12 nucleotides line up with TRBD1. V lost 5 bases to trimming and J lost 4 bases; unmatched junction nucleotides: 5. The CDR3 totals 14 residues. Germline loops: CDR1 DFQATT, CDR2 SNEGSKA (reference sequence).

This clonotype was counted a few times. The chain is built from TRBV5-1 and TRBJ2-2, with D uncertain. CDR1 SGHRS and CDR2 YFSETQ come from the germline V gene. The V end lost 7 bases, the J end lost 0 bases, and 13 bases lay between the germline ends. The CDR3 sequence is 15 residues long. In nucleotides, the CDR3 is TGCGCCAGCTACGCGGACCGCCCGAACACCGGGGAGCTGTTTTTT. Amino acids: CASYADRPNTGELFF.

This clonotype has a handful of counts. The genes are TRBV28 and TRBJ2-4; no definite D call. Deletions cut 4 bases from V and 3 bases from J, with 7 bases between. Germline CDR1 MDHEN, CDR2 SYDVKM. There are 13 residues in the CDR3. CDR3 protein: CASSSQDKNIQYF. The CDR3 bases are TGTGCCAGCAGTTCTCAGGACAAAAACATTCAGTACTTC.

This clonotype occurred a few times. This chain uses TRBV24-1 with TRBJ1-2; D remains ambiguous. This CDR3 is built from 12 residues. Germline CDR1 reads KGHDR; CDR2 reads SFDVKD. V was trimmed by 8 bases and J by 4 bases, leaving 10 bases between them. CDR3 sequence (DNA): TGTGCCACCAACCTGGTGTTCTATGGCTACACCTTC. Translated, it gives CATNLVFYGYTF.

This clonotype appeared a single time. The CDR3 is CASGEGRVGYTF. Written as DNA, the CDR3 is TGTGCCAGCGGGGAAGGACGGGTCGGCTACACCTTC. The rearrangement links TRBV6-2 or TRBV6-3 to TRBJ1-2; unclear D gene. Looked up from germline, CDR1 is MNHEY and CDR2 is SVGEGT. V shed 8 bases and J shed 8 bases, with 15 bases lying between them. This CDR3 is 12 amino acids long.

This clonotype was detected a few times. This chain links TRBV12-3 or TRBV12-4 with TRBJ1-2; the D gene is possibly TRBD1 (5 bases). The CDR3 spans 15 residues. V was shortened by 1 base and J by 2 bases, with 11 bases between the two germline ends. CDR3 DNA sequence: TGTGCCAGCAGTTTAGTGCAGGGAACAAACTATGGCTACACCTTC. Its translation: CASSLVQGTNYGYTF.

This clonotype ranks as medium-sized (0.01 to 0.1%). CDR3 region: CASDRGLLGNIQYF. For the CDR3, the DNA is TGTGCCAGTGACAGGGGGCTCCTAGGGAACATTCAGTACTTC. This rearrangement joins TRBV6-1 to TRBJ2-4, with 10 positions matching TRBD1. The CDR3 extends over 14 amino acids. Per germline, CDR1 MNHNS and CDR2 SASEGT. V was pared by 9 bases and J by 7 bases, with 9 bases of the junction left unmatched.

The chain combines TRBV12-3 or TRBV12-4 with TRBJ2-2, with TRBD1 as a possible D gene (5 bases). The CDR3 sequence is 14 residues long. Trimming removed 2 bases at V and 3 bases at J, with 7 bases between. CDR3 region: CASSLRGYTGELFF. The CDR3 DNA follows: TGTGCCAGCAGTTTAAGGGGTTACACCGGGGAGCTGTTTTTT.